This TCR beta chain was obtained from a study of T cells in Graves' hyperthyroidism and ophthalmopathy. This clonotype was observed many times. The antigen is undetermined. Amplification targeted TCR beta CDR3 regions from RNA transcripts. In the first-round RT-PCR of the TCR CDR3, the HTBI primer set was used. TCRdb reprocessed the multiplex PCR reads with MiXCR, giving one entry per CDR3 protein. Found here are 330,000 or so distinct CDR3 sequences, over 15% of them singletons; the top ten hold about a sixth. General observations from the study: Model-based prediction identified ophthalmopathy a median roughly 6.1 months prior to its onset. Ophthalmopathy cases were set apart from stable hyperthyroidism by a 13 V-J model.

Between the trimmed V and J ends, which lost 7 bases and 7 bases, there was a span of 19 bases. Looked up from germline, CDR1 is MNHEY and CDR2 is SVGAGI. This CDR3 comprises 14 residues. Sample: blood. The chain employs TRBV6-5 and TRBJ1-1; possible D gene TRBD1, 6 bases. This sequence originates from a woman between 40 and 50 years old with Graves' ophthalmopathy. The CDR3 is CASKPGQRRNEAFF. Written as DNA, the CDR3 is TGTGCCAGCAAACCAGGACAGCGACGGAATGAAGCTTTCTTT.